These 24 T cell receptor beta chains originate from one sample sequenced in a study of blood T cell repertoires in COVID-19. Libraries were prepared by immunoSEQ multiplex PCR; TCRdb keeps only in-frame clonotypes and omits some of them. The table has 200,000 to 250,000 clones, roughly 80% seen once. The sequencing sample was made of peripheral blood. Receptors were obtained from a woman between 18 and 30 years old with acute or convalescent COVID-19.

The chain carries TRBV7-9 and TRBJ2-3; 8 bases agree with TRBD2. Trimming at V came to 8 bases and at J to 5 bases, leaving 9 bases not matched to a gene. The CDR3 consists of 14 residues. Looked up from germline, CDR1 is SEHNR and CDR2 is FQNEAQ (reference sequence). The CDR3 sequence is CASRGRREVDTQYF. In DNA form, the CDR3 reads TGTGCCAGCCGCGGTAGGCGGGAGGTAGATACGCAGTATTTT.

The sample holds a few counts of this clone. The rearrangement joins TRBV7-2 to TRBJ1-2; no clear D. V lost 1 base and J lost 1, with 10 bases in between. CDR1 is SGHTA, CDR2 FQGNSA, per germline. The length of the CDR3 is 15 residues. The CDR3 DNA reads as TGTGCCAGCAGCTTAGGTTCTCTCCTTAACTATGGCTACACCTTC. Its translation is CASSLGSLLNYGYTF.

V is TRBV18 and J is TRBJ1-1; D may be TRBD1 (5 bases). Between the trimmed V and J ends, which lost 3 bases and 1 base, there was a span of 12 bases. The CDR3 spans 15 residues. Germline V gene lookup returns CDR1 KGHSH and CDR2 LQKENI. CDR3 coding DNA: TGTGCCAGCTCACCGCAAAGCACAGGGAACACTGAAGCTTTCTTT. This gives the protein CASSPQSTGNTEAFF.

This sequence joins TRBV3-1 (or the pseudogene TRBV3-2) and TRBJ2-3; 9 bases agree with TRBD2. Germline V gene sequence: CDR1 LGHDT, CDR2 YNNKEL (reference sequence). The length of the CDR3 is 15 residues. The ends lost 0 bases at V and 6 bases at J; junction bases unmatched: 4. The chain's CDR3 is CASSQDGTSMDTQYF. CDR3 sequence (DNA): TGTGCCAGCAGCCAAGACGGGACTAGCATGGATACGCAGTATTTT.

The CDR3 nucleotides are TGTGCCAGCAGTTACGCCGGGCGGGGCTCCTACAATGAGCAGTTCTTC. Protein sequence: CASSYAGRGSYNEQFF. The rearrangement uses TRBV6-5 and TRBJ2-1, with D possibly TRBD2 on 6 matching bases. Trimming left V 2 bases short and J 0 bases short, with 11 bases between. The CDR3 is made up of 16 amino acids. Germline V gene data show CDR1 as MNHEY and CDR2 as SVGAGI.

The chain recombines TRBV7-2 with TRBJ2-2; 10 bases line up with TRBD2. This CDR3 is built from 17 residues. Looked up from germline, CDR1 is SGHTA and CDR2 is FQGNSA. With 5 bases clipped from V and 4 bases from J, the junction kept 10 bases outside the gene matches. This CDR3 reads CASSPNLAGVGTGELFF. The CDR3 DNA is TGTGCCAGCAGCCCAAACCTAGCGGGAGTCGGCACCGGGGAGCTGTTTTTT.

The V gene is TRBV3-1 (or the pseudogene TRBV3-2), the J gene TRBJ2-7; 9 positions agree with TRBD1. Trimming removed 5 bases from V and 4 bases from J; junction bases left unmatched: 9. CDR3 length: 15 amino acids. Germline-derived CDR1 and CDR2 are LGHDT and YNNKEL (reference sequence). The CDR3 nucleotides read TGTGCCAGCAGCTCGGACAGGGGCGCCTGGTACGAGCAGTACTTC. This translates into CASSSDRGAWYEQYF.

This rearrangement joins TRBV30 to TRBJ2-1, with TRBD2 as a possible D gene (6 bases). The V and J ends lost 8 bases and 4 bases respectively, with 18 bases between them. This CDR3 is 14 amino acids long. Germline-derived CDR1 and CDR2 are GTSNPN and SVGIG (reference sequence). In DNA, the CDR3 is TGTGCCCCCACCGGGACTGTGGATTACAATGAGCAGTTCTTC. Amino acids: CAPTGTVDYNEQFF.

The CDR3 sequence: CASNGRGRGRDGYTF. DNA for the CDR3: TGTGCCAGCAACGGGAGGGGCAGGGGGAGGGATGGCTACACCTTC. The V gene is TRBV27, the J gene TRBJ1-2; TRBD1 aligns across 7 bases. V gave up 7 bases and J gave up 6 bases; unmatched junction bases: 14. This CDR3 comprises 15 residues. The germline gives CDR1 MNHEY, CDR2 SMNVEV (reference sequence).

V usage is TRBV2 and J usage is TRBJ2-3, with 11 bases lining up with TRBD2. This CDR3 is 17 amino acids long. The V and J ends lost 2 bases and 4 bases, in that order; junction bases with no gene match: 8. Germline V gene lookup returns CDR1 SNHLY and CDR2 FYNNEI. CDR3 sequence (DNA): TGTGCCAGCAGTGAAATGGTTAGCGGGAGGGCCGCAGATACGCAGTATTTT. Protein product: CASSEMVSGRAADTQYF.

The chain uses TRBV2 and TRBJ1-1, with 10 bases lining up with TRBD1. This CDR3 is 14 amino acids long. V dropped 6 bases and J dropped 5; count of bases not matched to a gene: 6. Germline CDR1 reads SNHLY; CDR2 reads FYNNEI. The CDR3 nucleotides are TGTGCCAGCAGCTTAGGGACAGGGGAGACTGAAGCTTTCTTT. It is translated as CASSLGTGETEAFF.

The V gene is TRBV5-1, the J gene TRBJ2-1; 9 bases are shared with TRBD2. CDR3 length: 14 residues. Losses at the gene ends were 4 bases for V and 5 bases for J; bases not matched to a gene: 4. Looked up from germline, CDR1 is SGHRS and CDR2 is YFSETQ. Here the CDR3 reads CASSAVAGDNEQFF. The CDR3 nucleotides are TGCGCCAGCAGCGCGGTAGCGGGAGACAATGAGCAGTTCTTC.

The chain joins TRBV7-8 to TRBJ1-1; D gene uncertain. This CDR3 is 15 amino acids long. The V gene lost 1 base and the J gene lost 0 bases, with 9 bases spanning the gap. Germline values: CDR1 SGHVS, CDR2 FQNEAQ. The CDR3 loop reads CASSLGYGMNTEAFF. CDR3 sequence (DNA): TGTGCCAGCAGCTTAGGCTACGGGATGAACACTGAAGCTTTCTTT. Variable domain in full (rest from reference TRBV7-8 and TRBJ1-1): GAGVSQSPRYKVAKRGQDVALRCDPISGHVSLFWYQQALGQGPEFLTYFQNEAQLDKSGLPSDRFFAERPEGSVSTLKIQRTQQEDSAVYLCASSLGYGMNTEAFFGQGTRLTVV.

The chain links TRBV7-8 to TRBJ2-2; no definite D call. Trimming removed 5 bases from V and 0 bases from J, with 10 bases in between. The CDR3 is made up of 15 amino acids. Germline loops: CDR1 SGHVS, CDR2 FQNEAQ. This chain's CDR3 is CASSARLSNTGELFF. CDR3 coding DNA: TGTGCCAGCAGCGCTAGACTTTCGAACACCGGGGAGCTGTTTTTT.

V is TRBV27 and J is TRBJ2-1, with 9 nucleotides matching TRBD1. J lost 0 bases, V lost 1 base, and 16 bases had no gene match. The CDR3 is 21 residues long. Germline CDR1 is MNHEY and CDR2 is SMNVEV (reference sequence). CDR3 sequence (DNA): TGTGCCAGCAGTTTATTACCCTCGGGACAGGGTGTCCCGAGCTCCTACAATGAGCAGTTCTTC. Its protein is CASSLLPSGQGVPSSYNEQFF.

The rearrangement joins TRBV3-1 (or the pseudogene TRBV3-2) to TRBJ2-1, with 7 bases that match TRBD1. Losses at the gene ends were 3 bases for V and 4 bases for J; bases not matched to a gene: 9. CDR3 length: 16 residues. Germline V gene lookup returns CDR1 LGHDT and CDR2 YNNKEL (reference sequence). The CDR3 here is CASSQRPGQRYNEQFF. DNA of the CDR3: TGTGCCAGCAGCCAGCGACCGGGACAGAGATACAATGAGCAGTTCTTC.

The CDR3 protein is CASSRPWSSYNEQFF. The CDR3 DNA is TGTGCCAGCAGCCGCCCATGGAGCTCCTACAATGAGCAGTTCTTC. The rearrangement uses TRBV7-9 and TRBJ2-1; no reliable D call. Germline V gives CDR1 SEHNR, CDR2 FQNEAQ (reference sequence). The V end lost 5 bases, the J end lost 0 bases, and 11 bases lay between the germline ends. The CDR3 runs 15 residues.

The chain links TRBV3-1 (or the pseudogene TRBV3-2) to TRBJ2-4; the match to TRBD2 covers 13 bases. The CDR3 totals 21 residues. Trimming took 1 base from V and 1 from J; bases not matched to a gene: 13. In germline, CDR1 is LGHDT, CDR2 YNNKEL (reference sequence). CDR3 sequence (DNA): TGTGCCAGCAGCCAAGGGGTCTGGACTAGCGGGAGAGGTGGTGCCAAAAACATTCAGTACTTC. Translating gives CASSQGVWTSGRGGAKNIQYF.

The V and J genes are TRBV7-2 and TRBJ2-5, with 8 bases lining up with TRBD1. Unmatched junction bases numbered 10, after V lost 5 bases and J lost 2 bases. The germline V gene encodes CDR1 SGHTA and CDR2 FQGNSA. This CDR3 comprises 16 residues. CDR3 nucleotides: TGTGCCAGCAGCCACCGGACAGGGTCGGGGCAAGAGACCCAGTACTTC. Translated: CASSHRTGSGQETQYF.

This sequence joins TRBV9 and TRBJ1-4; D is uncertain. The CDR3 runs 13 residues. V gave up 4 bases and J gave up 8 bases, with 12 bases separating them. Germline-derived CDR1 and CDR2 are SGDLS and YYNGEE. The CDR3 DNA is TGTGCCAGCAGCCCCAGCGGGCCGGAAAAACTGTTTTTT. Residues: CASSPSGPEKLFF.

This clone has only a few counts. The chain is built from TRBV27 and TRBJ1-2; 12 bases line up with TRBD1. Unmatched junction bases numbered 6, after V lost 5 bases and J lost 5 bases. CDR1 MNHEY and CDR2 SMNVEV come from the germline V gene (reference sequence). The CDR3 length is 15 residues. CDR3 amino acids: CASSGPGQGAYGYTF. CDR3 nucleotide sequence: TGTGCCAGCAGTGGGCCGGGACAGGGGGCTTATGGCTACACCTTC.

The rearrangement joins TRBV27 to TRBJ1-4; no clear D. Trimming left V 5 bases short and J 5 bases short, with 12 bases between. From germline, CDR1 is MNHEY and CDR2 SMNVEV (reference sequence). The CDR3 length is 14 residues. Here the CDR3 DNA reads TGTGCCAGCAGTCTCGACGCCGGGAATGAAAAACTGTTTTTT. This codes for CASSLDAGNEKLFF.

The chain is built from TRBV5-1 and TRBJ1-2; the D gene is possibly TRBD1 (5 bases). From germline, CDR1 is SGHRS and CDR2 YFSETQ. The CDR3 sequence is 13 residues long. With 3 bases removed from V and 3 bases from J, the gap between germline ends came to 9 bases. The CDR3 protein is CASSSDIYYGYTF. The CDR3 nucleotides read TGCGCCAGCAGCTCGGACATCTACTATGGCTACACCTTC.

The rearrangement links TRBV5-1 to TRBJ1-6; 7 nucleotides match TRBD1. With 4 bases clipped from V and 7 bases from J, the junction kept 14 bases outside the gene matches. Germline-derived CDR1 and CDR2 are SGHRS and YFSETQ. The CDR3 covers 17 residues. This CDR3 reads CASSGEAGTATNSPLHF. The DNA for the CDR3 is TGCGCCAGCAGCGGAGAAGCCGGGACAGCCACCAATTCACCCCTCCACTTT.